This passage covers 25 T cell receptor beta chains from one sample sequenced in a study of lymphopenia after photon versus proton radiotherapy. Measured with immunoSEQ multiplex PCR; TCRdb has only the in-frame clones, and not every one. The sample lists 29,000 or so clones, around 87% occurring once. The sequencing used peripheral blood, collected from a patient treated with proton-based radiotherapy. The source is a woman aged 55-69 years with cholangiocarcinoma. Some clones in this sample may be carry-over from other donors' samples.

V and J are TRBV4-3 and TRBJ2-3; the D gene is possibly TRBD2 (6 bases). CDR3 length: 16 residues. CDR1 LGHNA and CDR2 YSLEER come from the germline V gene. Trimming removed 4 bases from V and 4 bases from J, with 18 bases in between. Here the CDR3 DNA reads TGCGCCAGCAGCCTTCTTGGCGGGGAAGGCGCAGATACGCAGTATTTT. This sequence encodes CASSLLGGEGADTQYF.

V gene TRBV5-5 combines with J gene TRBJ1-3; D may be TRBD1 (5 bases). V was shortened by 1 base and J by 1 base, with 15 bases between the two germline ends. The V gene's germline CDR1 is SGHKS and CDR2 YYEKEE (reference sequence). This CDR3 spans 17 amino acids. The CDR3 reads CASSLRDLRVSGNTIYF. CDR3 bases: TGTGCCAGCAGCTTGAGAGACCTCAGGGTATCTGGAAACACCATATATTTT. The whole variable domain, remainder taken from reference TRBV5-5 and TRBJ1-3, is DAGVTQSPTHLIKTRGQQVTLRCSPISGHKSVSWYQQVLGQGPQFIFQYYEKEERGRGNFPDRFSARQFPNYSSELNVNALLLGDSALYLCASSLRDLRVSGNTIYFGEGSWLTVV.

The chain joins TRBV5-1 to TRBJ1-4; 7 bases align to TRBD1. After removal of 4 bases from V and 8 bases from J, the junction contained 8 bases not matched to a gene. The CDR3 covers 14 residues. The germline V gene has CDR1 SGHRS and CDR2 YFSETQ. The DNA for the CDR3 is TGCGCCAGCAGCCTCCAGGGGGATACGGAAAAACTGTTTTTT. Its protein is CASSLQGDTEKLFF.

The genes are TRBV7-3 and TRBJ1-1; TRBD1 aligns across 8 bases. Trimming took 2 bases from V and 1 from J; bases not matched to a gene: 3. The CDR3 totals 15 residues. Germline CDR1 is SGHTA and CDR2 is FQGTGA. The CDR3 protein is CASSLETGENTEAFF. CDR3 nucleotides: TGTGCCAGCAGCTTAGAGACAGGGGAGAACACTGAAGCTTTCTTT.

Only one count was recorded for this clone. This chain's CDR3 is CASSLGRRGETQYF. CDR3 bases: TGTGCCAGCAGCTTAGGGCGACGGGGTGAGACCCAGTACTTC. The V gene is TRBV7-6, the J gene TRBJ2-5; D might be TRBD2 (5 bases). The CDR3 spans 14 residues. Trimming pared 1 base from V and 5 bases from J, leaving 11 bases between. The V gene's germline CDR1 is SGHVS and CDR2 FNYEAQ.

The chain uses TRBV29-1 and TRBJ2-2; 7 bases are a match to TRBD1. The CDR3 is 15 amino acids. Unmatched junction bases numbered 9, after V lost 7 bases and J lost 1 base. Germline CDR1 is SQVTM and CDR2 is ANQGSEA. In DNA, the CDR3 is TGCAGCGCCCGACCGGACAGGCTGAACACCGGGGAGCTGTTTTTT. This gives the protein CSARPDRLNTGELFF.

The V gene is TRBV5-1, the J gene TRBJ2-3; TRBD1 might be the D (5 bases). Trimming shortened V by 1 base and J by 6 bases, and 15 bases separated the two germline ends. CDR1 is SGHRS, CDR2 YFSETQ, per germline. The length of the CDR3 is 15 residues. The CDR3 region is CASSLLAGISDTQYF. The CDR3, as DNA: TGCGCCAGCAGCTTGTTGGCAGGGATCTCTGATACGCAGTATTTT. Based on the CDR3 plus reference TRBV5-1 and TRBJ2-3, the full variable domain is KAGVTQTPRYLIKTRGQQVTLSCSPISGHRSVSWYQQTPGQGLQFLFEYFSETQRNKGNFPGRFSGRQFSNSRSEMNVSTLELGDSALYLCASSLLAGISDTQYFGPGTRLTVL.

With regard to this clone: This specimen includes other DNA sequences encoding the same CDR3. V is TRBV5-1 and J is TRBJ1-2, with 7 bases aligning to TRBD1. Germline CDR1 is SGHRS and CDR2 is YFSETQ. There are 17 residues in the CDR3. The J segment lost 8 bases and the V segment lost 4 bases, leaving 20 bases of the junction unmatched. The CDR3 loop is CASSHAIGSGGSYGYTF. The CDR3 DNA follows: TGCGCCAGCAGCCACGCGATTGGTTCAGGGGGGTCCTACGGCTACACCTTC.

This chain connects TRBV27 to TRBJ2-7; D call uncertain. Germline-derived CDR1 and CDR2 are MNHEY and SMNVEV (reference sequence). Trimming pared 3 bases from V and 2 bases from J, leaving 8 bases between. The CDR3 is 13 amino acids. CDR3 in amino acids: CASSFGETYEQYF. The DNA for the CDR3 is TGTGCCAGCAGTTTCGGCGAGACCTACGAGCAGTACTTC.

DNA for the CDR3: TGTGCCAGCAGCTTGGGAACAGGGTTTGAAAAACTGTTTTTT. Protein sequence: CASSLGTGFEKLFF. The chain carries TRBV5-4 and TRBJ1-4; possibly TRBD1 for D (6 bases). The ends were cut back, 0 bases at V and 7 bases at J, with 10 bases in the middle. CDR1 SGHNT and CDR2 YYREEE come from the germline V gene (reference sequence). The CDR3 runs 14 residues.

CDR3 DNA: TGTGCCAGCAGTGAAGCATCCTATTACACTGAAGCTTTCTTT. Protein: CASSEASYYTEAFF. V is TRBV6-1 and J is TRBJ1-1; D unclear. CDR1 and CDR2 from the germline V gene are MNHNS and SASEGT. This CDR3 region has 14 residues. The ends were cut back, 0 bases at V and 3 bases at J, with 8 bases in the middle.

This sequence joins TRBV18 and TRBJ1-1; D might be TRBD1 (6 bases). The CDR3 sequence is 16 residues long. Trimming took 6 bases from V and 0 from J, leaving 17 bases between them. Germline CDR1 KGHSH, CDR2 LQKENI. The CDR3 is CASSTGQLKLNTEAFF. CDR3 bases: TGTGCCAGCTCGACGGGACAACTCAAGTTGAACACTGAAGCTTTCTTT.

The chain joins TRBV5-1 to TRBJ1-1, with TRBD1 identical over 8 bases. CDR1 and CDR2 (germline): SGHRS, YFSETQ. The CDR3 contains 17 residues. With 4 bases clipped from V and 0 bases from J, the junction kept 11 bases outside the gene matches. Written as DNA, the CDR3 is TGCGCCAGCAGCCGGACAGGGCGAATAGGCGTGAACACTGAAGCTTTCTTT. Its translation is CASSRTGRIGVNTEAFF.

This chain links TRBV6-6 with TRBJ2-7, with TRBD2 identical over 10 bases. The CDR3 has 14 amino acids. Germline V lookup: CDR1 MNHNY, CDR2 SVGAGI (reference sequence). J was trimmed by 3 bases and V by 7 bases; bases with no gene match: 6. The CDR3 coding sequence is TGTGCCAGCAACCTAGCGGGGGATGTCTACGAGCAGTACTTC. Protein: CASNLAGDVYEQYF.

The chain recombines TRBV2 with TRBJ2-3; no reliable D call. Germline lookup yields CDR1 SNHLY and CDR2 FYNNEI. This CDR3 spans 11 amino acids. Trimming removed 4 bases at V and 5 bases at J, with 4 bases between. The CDR3 region has the DNA TGTGCCAGCAGTGGGGAAGATACGCAGTATTTT. Protein sequence: CASSGEDTQYF. The full variable domain, completed using reference TRBV2 and TRBJ2-3, is EPEVTQTPSHQVTQMGQEVILRCVPISNHLYFYWYRQILGQKVEFLVSFYNNEISEKSEIFDDQFSVERPDGSNFTLKIRSTKLEDSAMYFCASSGEDTQYFGPGTRLTVL.

J is TRBJ1-1 and V is TRBV11-2; a possible D gene is TRBD1 (5 bases). The CDR3 length is 14 residues. Deletions cut 5 bases from V and 0 bases from J, with 10 bases between. Germline V gene data show CDR1 as SGHAT and CDR2 as FQNNGV. The chain's CDR3 is CASSRPDMNTEAFF. CDR3 bases: TGTGCCAGCAGCCGACCGGACATGAACACTGAAGCTTTCTTT.

This clone was seen more than once but under ten times. The rearrangement links TRBV7-8 to TRBJ2-7; D is unresolved. Germline CDR1 and CDR2: SGHVS and FQNEAQ. The V end was cut by 5 bases, the J end by 7 bases, with 9 bases between. This CDR3 contains 11 residues. The DNA for the CDR3 is TGTGCCAGCAGCCTAGATAGAGAGCAGTACTTC. Amino acids: CASSLDREQYF. Together with reference TRBV7-8 and TRBJ2-7, the CDR3 gives the full variable domain: GAGVSQSPRYKVAKRGQDVALRCDPISGHVSLFWYQQALGQGPEFLTYFQNEAQLDKSGLPSDRFFAERPEGSVSTLKIQRTQQEDSAVYLCASSLDREQYFGPGTRLTVT.

CDR3 DNA sequence: TGTGCCAGCAGTTACTCTCGAAAGGGGCAAAGATTGTTTTTT. Translated: CASSYSRKGQRLFF. The chain employs TRBV6-5 and TRBJ1-4, with D tentatively TRBD1 (5 bases). This CDR3 is built from 14 residues. Germline CDR1 is MNHEY and CDR2 is SVGAGI. Trimming took off 0 bases at V and 15 bases at J, with 17 bases between the two ends.

Comment on this clone: At one end the junction does not follow the germline gene, possibly because of a read error. The DNA for the CDR3 is TGTGCCAGCAGCCCCCTCACAAATACGCAGTATTTT. Amino acid sequence: CASSPLTNTQYF. The genes are TRBV11-2 and TRBJ2-3; D is uncertain. CDR3 length: 12 residues. Per germline, CDR1 SGHAT and CDR2 FQNNGV.

The count of this clone is one. This rearrangement joins TRBV15 to TRBJ1-4; D gene unclear. Trimming removed 5 bases from V and 8 bases from J, with 9 bases in between. Germline CDR1 LNHNV, CDR2 YYDKDF (reference sequence). The CDR3 runs 12 residues. In DNA, the CDR3 is TGTGCCACCAGCCGCCCCGCCGAAAAACTGTTTTTT. Protein sequence: CATSRPAEKLFF.

V gene TRBV5-1 combines with J gene TRBJ2-3, with TRBD2 identical over 9 bases. Germline V gene lookup returns CDR1 SGHRS and CDR2 YFSETQ. This CDR3 contains 17 residues. After removal of 1 base from V and 3 bases from J, the junction contained 9 bases not matched to a gene. This CDR3 is CASSLPLAGGTTDTQYF. The CDR3 nucleotides read TGCGCCAGCAGCTTGCCTCTTGCGGGAGGGACGACAGATACGCAGTATTTT.

The chain links TRBV2 to TRBJ2-7, with D possibly being TRBD2 (7 bases). This CDR3 contains 15 residues. From germline, CDR1 is SNHLY and CDR2 FYNNEI. V lost 7 bases and J 2 bases, leaving 18 bases between the germline ends. CDR3 in DNA: TGTGCCAGCATCATGAGGGGGGGGACTACCTACGAGCAGTACTTC. Residues: CASIMRGGTTYEQYF.

This chain uses TRBV5-1 with TRBJ2-1; possibly TRBD1 for D (6 bases). The CDR3 consists of 16 residues. The germline V gene has CDR1 SGHRS and CDR2 YFSETQ. V was trimmed by 5 bases and J by 7 bases, leaving 22 bases between them. As DNA, the CDR3 is TGCGCCAGCAGGTCTACAGGGTACAAGTTTCGGAATGAGCAGTTCTTC. Protein sequence: CASRSTGYKFRNEQFF. Full variable domain (remainder filled in from reference TRBV5-1 and TRBJ2-1): KAGVTQTPRYLIKTRGQQVTLSCSPISGHRSVSWYQQTPGQGLQFLFEYFSETQRNKGNFPGRFSGRQFSNSRSEMNVSTLELGDSALYLCASRSTGYKFRNEQFFGPGTRLTVL.

This chain links TRBV30 with TRBJ1-4; the D is unclear. V lost 2 bases to trimming and J lost 0 bases, with 7 bases between them. Germline loops: CDR1 GTSNPN, CDR2 SVGIG (reference sequence). CDR3 size: 14 residues. The CDR3 is CAWSRPATNEKLFF. As DNA, the CDR3 is TGTGCCTGGAGTAGACCTGCAACTAATGAAAAACTGTTTTTT.

This rearrangement joins TRBV6-5 to TRBJ2-2; D remains unclear. The germline CDR1 and CDR2 sequences are MNHEY and SVGAGI. There are 15 residues in the CDR3. V was shortened by 5 bases and J by 2 bases, with 12 bases between the two germline ends. The CDR3 bases are TGTGCCAGCAGTCCGATGCTGCGAAACACCGGGGAGCTGTTTTTT. Residues: CASSPMLRNTGELFF.